Listed below are T cell receptor beta chains from one sample, sequenced in a study of blood T cell repertoires in COVID-19. TCRdb's copy holds only in-frame clones and misses some; the assay was immunoSEQ multiplex PCR. The repertoire holds roughly 240,000 clones, roughly 82% seen once, with around 4.7% in the top ten. The sample taken for sequencing was peripheral blood. The receptor set was obtained from a woman in her 70s with acute or convalescent COVID-19. CDR3s include the opening cysteine and the closing phenylalanine or tryptophan. Each record gives: D gene, clone size, J gene, V gene, CDR3 DNA, CDR3 protein. A D gene is named only where the DNA matches it firmly. Size is stated for part of the rows, as once, few or many counts, or as a class when the clone is expanded.

>NA|once|TRBJ1-4|TRBV2
TGTGCCAGCCGAGATTTCCCTAATGAAAAACTGTTTTTT
CASRDFPNEKLFF
>NA|NA|TRBJ1-5|TRBV28
TGTGCCAGCAGGCCCGGGAAAAATCAGCCCCAGCATTTT
CASRPGKNQPQHF
>TRBD1|few|TRBJ1-2|TRBV5-8
TGTGCCAGCAGCGTGGTGACAGGGAGTGGCTACACCTTC
CASSVVTGSGYTF
>NA|once|TRBJ1-2|TRBV6-6
TGTGCCAGCAGGGCAGGGGAGGGTGGCTACACCTTC
CASRAGEGGYTF
>NA|NA|TRBJ2-3|TRBV24-1
TGTGCCACCAGTGATTTTAATCGTCAGAGCACAGATACGCAGTATTTT
CATSDFNRQSTDTQYF
>TRBD2|once|TRBJ2-1|TRBV24-1
TGTGCCACCAGTGATTTGCCACTAACTAGCGGGGGGTTCAATGAGCAGTTCTTC
CATSDLPLTSGGFNEQFF
>NA|few|TRBJ2-2|TRBV5-1
TGCGCCAGCTCAGAAGAGGGAAGTTACGGGGAGCTGTTTTTT
CASSEEGSYGELFF
>NA|NA|TRBJ1-1|TRBV12-3/TRBV12-4
TGTGCCAGCAGTTCGTTACGTCGGGCTGAAGCTTTCTTT
CASSSLRRAEAFF
>TRBD1|few|TRBJ1-1|TRBV13
TGTGCCAGCAGCTTAGGACCGGGACAGACTGAAGCTTTCTTT
CASSLGPGQTEAFF
>NA|NA|TRBJ1-3|TRBV28
TGTGCCAGCAGTTTCGGGTTCTCTGGAAACACCATATATTTT
CASSFGFSGNTIYF
>NA|NA|TRBJ1-1|TRBV4-1
TGCGCCAGCAGCCCCCCAGGGGACACTGAAGCTTTCTTT
CASSPPGDTEAFF
>TRBD1|NA|TRBJ1-2|TRBV5-1
TGCGCCAGCAGCATTACAGGGGAGCACTATGGCTACACCTTC
CASSITGEHYGYTF
>TRBD1|NA|TRBJ1-2|TRBV19
TGTGCCAGTAGTCCTGATGGCCGGGACAGGGGTTTCGATGGCTACACCTTC
CASSPDGRDRGFDGYTF
>TRBD1|NA|TRBJ1-1|TRBV6-2/TRBV6-3
TGTGCCAGCAGCTCGACAGGGACGGGAAACACTGAAGCTTTCTTT
CASSSTGTGNTEAFF
>NA|NA|TRBJ2-7|TRBV5-5
TGTGCCAGCAACTCGGGGGTAGGCGAGCAGTACTTC
CASNSGVGEQYF
>NA|NA|TRBJ1-2|TRBV28
TGTGCCAGCAGTAGCCCCCCGATCTATGGCTACACCTTC
CASSSPPIYGYTF
>TRBD1|NA|TRBJ2-7|TRBV4-1
TGCGCCAGCAGCTCCAGGGGACAGGGCTCCTACGAGCAGTACTTC
CASSSRGQGSYEQYF
>TRBD1|NA|TRBJ1-2|TRBV7-9
TGTGCCAGCAGCTTGGACAGGGCAGGAGGCTACACCTTC
CASSLDRAGGYTF
>NA|NA|TRBJ1-6|TRBV10-3
TGTGCCATCAGTGATGGAGGGAGGAATTCACCCCTCCACTTT
CAISDGGRNSPLHF
>NA|NA|TRBJ1-3|TRBV28
TGTGCCAGCAGTCCCTACAGGGTCTCTGGAAACACCATATATTTT
CASSPYRVSGNTIYF
>NA|NA|TRBJ1-3|TRBV27
TGTGCCAGCAGTTTGATGGCAGGTGGTGGAAACACCATATATTTT
CASSLMAGGGNTIYF
>NA|NA|TRBJ2-5|TRBV5-1
TGCGCCAGCAGCTTGGAGGGGGTACAGACCCAGTACTTC
CASSLEGVQTQYF
>NA|NA|TRBJ2-1|TRBV7-9
TGTGCCAGCAGCTTAGGTCCGCGGGGGCTGAATGAGCAGTTCTTC
CASSLGPRGLNEQFF
>NA|NA|TRBJ1-1|TRBV10-3
TGTGCCATCAGTGATTCGGGTTTGAACACTGAAGCTTTCTTT
CAISDSGLNTEAFF
>NA|NA|TRBJ1-1|TRBV5-1
TGCGCCAGCAGCTTGGTCCAGGGGAGGAACACTGAAGCTTTCTTT
CASSLVQGRNTEAFF
>TRBD1|NA|TRBJ2-1|TRBV5-1
TGCGCCAGCAGCTTGGACGGGGCAGGGGGCTCAAATGAGCAGTTCTTC
CASSLDGAGGSNEQFF
>TRBD1|once|TRBJ1-4|TRBV19
TGTGCCAGTAGAATCGGACAGGGGGCTAATGAAAAACTGTTTTTT
CASRIGQGANEKLFF
>TRBD2|once|TRBJ2-7|TRBV5-4
TGTGCCAGCAGCTCGCGGGGGAAAAGCTCCTACGAGCAGTACTTC
CASSSRGKSSYEQYF
>NA|NA|TRBJ1-2|TRBV28
TGTGCCAGCAGAAGTACCAGCTATGGCTACACCTTC
CASRSTSYGYTF
>NA|NA|TRBJ2-6|TRBV6-1
TGTGCCAGCAGTGATTTACGTCCTATCTCTGGGGCCAACGTCCTGACTTTC
CASSDLRPISGANVLTF
>TRBD1|NA|TRBJ1-1|TRBV7-9
TGTGCCAGCAGTCTCGGACAGGGAAAAACTGAAGCTTTCTTT
CASSLGQGKTEAFF
>TRBD1|NA|TRBJ1-3|TRBV5-4
TGTGCCAGCAGTCCGGGACAGAGCTCTGGAAACACCATATATTTT
CASSPGQSSGNTIYF
>NA|NA|TRBJ1-3|TRBV6-1
TGTGCCAGCAGTGAAGTTCAGGGGAGCATATATTTT
CASSEVQGSIYF
>NA|NA|TRBJ2-2|TRBV24-1
TGTGCCACCAGTGATGTGGGGCTCACCGGGGAGCTGTTTTTT
CATSDVGLTGELFF
>TRBD1|NA|TRBJ1-4|TRBV28
TGTGCCAGCAGAGCCGGACAGGGGACTAATGAAAAACTGTTTTTT
CASRAGQGTNEKLFF
>TRBD1|NA|TRBJ1-2|TRBV28
TGTGCCAGCAGCGATATGACAGGACAGGGGCCTGGCTACACCTTC
CASSDMTGQGPGYTF
>TRBD1|few|TRBJ2-7|TRBV7-2
TGTGCCAGCAGCTGGGGACAGGGGGTCTACGAGCAGTACTTC
CASSWGQGVYEQYF
>TRBD1|NA|TRBJ1-2|TRBV20-1
TGCAGTGCTAGTTTGGTGGGACAGGGGGACTATGGCTACACCTTC
CSASLVGQGDYGYTF
>NA|NA|TRBJ2-2|TRBV30
TGTGCCTGGAGAGGGGGGGGCACCGGGGAGCTGTTTTTT
CAWRGGGTGELFF
>TRBD1|NA|TRBJ1-2|TRBV7-2
TGTGCCAGCAGCTTAGGTCCAGGGGGCTATGGCTACACCTTC
CASSLGPGGYGYTF
>NA|NA|TRBJ1-5|TRBV6-6
TGTGCCAGCAGACGCACAGATGAGCCCCAGCATTTT
CASRRTDEPQHF
>TRBD1|NA|TRBJ2-7|TRBV15
TGTGCCACCAGCAGAGCGGGACAGGGATTCTACGAGCAGTACTTC
CATSRAGQGFYEQYF
>TRBD2|NA|TRBJ2-2|TRBV3-1/TRBV3-2
TGTGCCAGTAGGCGGGGGGGCTCGAACACCGGGGAGCTGTTTTTT
CASRRGGSNTGELFF
>TRBD1|NA|TRBJ1-1|TRBV23-1
TGCGCCAGCAGTCAATGTTGGGACAGGGGACGTTCTGAAGCTTTCTTT
CASSQCWDRGRSEAFF
>NA|few|TRBJ1-5|TRBV7-9
TGTGCCAGCAGAGCGTCGGGGGGCCTCAATCAGCCCCAGCATTTT
CASRASGGLNQPQHF
>NA|once|TRBJ2-3|TRBV9
TGTGCCAGCAGCGTAGAAGGTAGCGCAGATACGCAGTATTTT
CASSVEGSADTQYF